The present T cell receptor beta chain was sequenced within a study of cytomegalovirus exposure and HLA in healthy donors. About the study: An analysis done earlier identified about 100 million unique TCR beta sequences from about 179 million T cells. Points from the study as a whole: Most TCR sequences showed up rarely, but some public TCRs showed up in many donors.

About this clone itself: The antigen remains unidentified.

The PCR was carried out with 60 Vbeta primers and 13 Jbeta primers. The method was immunoSEQ multiplex PCR; TCRdb's version includes in-frame clones alone and lacks a portion of them. The profile shows fewer than 250,000 clones, about 83% of them singletons. The CDR3 sequence is 16 residues long. Between the trimmed V and J ends, which lost 5 bases and 1 base, there was a span of 12 bases. Germline CDR1 is SGHTA and CDR2 is FQGNSA. The sample comprised PBMCs. This clonotype originated in a girl aged 5-17 years in good health and CMV-seronegative. This chain uses TRBV7-2 with TRBJ2-6; D unresolved. The CDR3 sequence is CASSLRELSGANVLTF. The CDR3 coding sequence is TGTGCCAGCAGCCTCCGCGAATTATCTGGGGCCAACGTCCTGACTTTC.